A single sample is the source of the 5 T cell receptor beta chains below, sequenced in a study of blood T cell repertoires in COVID-19. This table comes from immunoSEQ multiplex PCR, and its TCRdb copy is limited to in-frame clones, with some not included. Among hundreds of thousands of clones listed, roughly nine tenths were seen once. The sample taken for sequencing was PBMCs or T cells enriched from blood (not recorded which). Receptors were obtained from a man in his sixties who had recovered from COVID-19.

This clone was recorded only once. Other nucleotide sequences from this sample produce the same CDR3. V usage is TRBV9 and J usage is TRBJ2-7, with 7 bases fitting TRBD2. V shed 0 bases, J shed 4 bases, and the junction held 4 bases outside the gene matches. The CDR3 sequence is 14 residues long. CDR1 is SGDLS and CDR2 is YYNGEE in the germline V gene. In DNA form, the CDR3 reads TGTGCCAGCAGCGTAGTAGCGGGCGGATACGAGCAGTACTTC. This translates into CASSVVAGGYEQYF.

This clone was seen just once. The V gene is TRBV5-1, the J gene TRBJ1-2, with D perhaps TRBD1 (6 bases). This CDR3 region has 15 residues. Germline CDR1 reads SGHRS; CDR2 reads YFSETQ. V dropped 2 bases and J dropped 0 bases, with 11 bases sitting between them. The CDR3 protein is CASSLGRGSNYGYTF. CDR3 bases: TGCGCCAGCAGCTTAGGCAGGGGTTCTAACTATGGCTACACCTTC.

This chain connects TRBV6-5 to TRBJ2-2; D unclear. The V gene's germline CDR1 is MNHEY and CDR2 SVGAGI. The CDR3 is made up of 14 amino acids. Deletions cut 7 bases from V and 0 bases from J, with 9 bases between. The CDR3 DNA is TGTGCCAGCACCCCCCGGGCGAACACCGGGGAGCTGTTTTTT. It encodes CASTPRANTGELFF.

This clone was seen more than once but under ten times. The chain couples TRBV10-3 to TRBJ1-2; no firm D call. Germline loops: CDR1 ENHRY, CDR2 SYGVKD. This CDR3 spans 12 amino acids. V was trimmed by 4 bases and J by 8 bases, leaving 11 bases between them. The CDR3 region is CAISVVTGGYTF. The DNA of the CDR3 is TGTGCCATCAGTGTGGTAACGGGGGGCTACACCTTC.

The chain employs TRBV9 and TRBJ2-7; 10 bases are a match to TRBD2. Germline CDR1 is SGDLS and CDR2 is YYNGEE. V was clipped by 3 bases and J by 4 bases; unmatched bases: 7. The CDR3 runs to 15 residues. CDR3 protein: CASSASSGSSYEQYF. CDR3 nucleotides: TGTGCCAGCAGCGCTTCTAGCGGGAGCTCATACGAGCAGTACTTC.